These 22 T cell receptor beta chains came from one sample sequenced in a study of shared clonotypes between healthy human individuals. TCRdb's copy holds only in-frame clones and misses some; the assay was immunoSEQ multiplex PCR. This sample has 520,000 or so clones, with less than 85% found just once. The material sequenced was PBMCs. The receptor source for this set is a woman in her 40s in good health. Some clones in this sample may be carry-over from other donors' samples.

This clone was seen a few times. This rearrangement joins TRBV2 to TRBJ2-7, with 14 bases aligning to TRBD2. In germline, CDR1 is SNHLY, CDR2 FYNNEI. CDR3 length: 16 amino acids. Trimming removed 5 bases from V and 1 base from J; junction bases left unmatched: 4. CDR3 protein: CASSRLAGGSSYEQYF. The CDR3 DNA sequence: TGTGCCAGCAGTCGACTAGCGGGAGGGAGTTCCTACGAGCAGTACTTC.

This clone was observed once. The rearrangement uses TRBV5-1 and TRBJ2-5, with D tentatively TRBD2 (6 bases). V was trimmed by 0 bases and J by 2 bases, leaving 14 bases between them. The CDR3 is 16 residues long. Germline assignment: CDR1 SGHRS and CDR2 YFSETQ. The CDR3 spells CASSLAQTSGQETQYF. CDR3 DNA sequence: TGCGCCAGCAGCTTGGCTCAGACTAGTGGGCAAGAGACCCAGTACTTC.

The chain employs TRBV10-3 and TRBJ2-2; maybe TRBD1 (6 bases). Germline V gives CDR1 ENHRY, CDR2 SYGVKD. With 3 bases removed from V and 3 bases from J, the gap between germline ends came to 8 bases. The CDR3 runs to 14 residues. CDR3 amino acids: CAISDHRDTGELFF. CDR3 nucleotides: TGTGCCATCAGTGATCACAGGGACACCGGGGAGCTGTTTTTT.

This chain joins TRBV19 and TRBJ2-5, with 10 bases matching TRBD2. CDR3 length equals 14 residues. V was clipped by 1 base and J by 5 bases; unmatched bases: 1. The germline gives CDR1 LNHDA, CDR2 SQIVND (reference sequence). The CDR3 DNA is TGTGCCAGTAGTATAGCTAGCGGGAGCGAGACCCAGTACTTC. This encodes CASSIASGSETQYF.

The sample holds one count of this clone. This chain joins TRBV7-8 and TRBJ2-3; D could derive from TRBD1 or TRBD2 (5 bases each). Trimming cost V 3 bases and J 5 bases, with 6 bases left between them. The CDR3 sequence is 12 residues long. The germline CDR1 and CDR2 sequences are SGHVS and FQNEAQ. CDR3 coding DNA: TGTGCCAGCAGCTTTGGGGGAGATACGCAGTATTTT. This encodes CASSFGGDTQYF.

This clone occurred once. The chain is built from TRBV5-1 and TRBJ2-6, with TRBD1 matching over 9 bases. Germline lookup yields CDR1 SGHRS and CDR2 YFSETQ. With 2 bases clipped from V and 0 bases from J, the junction kept 6 bases outside the gene matches. The CDR3 consists of 18 residues. In DNA, the CDR3 is TGCGCCAGCAGCTTCACAGGGGGCCCTAGCTCTGGGGCCAACGTCCTGACTTTC. It codes for CASSFTGGPSSGANVLTF.

The chain employs TRBV15 and TRBJ2-3; the D gene is possibly TRBD2 (5 bases). Germline CDR1 and CDR2: LNHNV and YYDKDF (reference sequence). The V end was cut by 1 base, the J end by 4 bases, with 21 bases between. The CDR3 contains 18 residues. CDR3 DNA sequence: TGTGCCACCAGCAGAGCAAATTTCGGACTGGCACATGCAGATACGCAGTATTTT. It yields the protein CATSRANFGLAHADTQYF.

The count of this clone is one. This chain connects TRBV7-9 to TRBJ2-7; TRBD2 is a possible D gene (5 bases). The CDR3 has 12 residues. The germline V gene has CDR1 SEHNR and CDR2 FQNEAQ (reference sequence). Trimming shortened V by 3 bases and J by 2 bases, and 5 bases separated the two germline ends. CDR3 amino acids: CASSFSAYEQYF. The DNA for the CDR3 is TGTGCCAGCAGCTTTAGCGCCTACGAGCAGTACTTC.

V usage is TRBV5-1 and J usage is TRBJ2-1, with TRBD1 matching over 12 bases. Trimming at V came to 4 bases and at J to 6 bases, leaving 8 bases not matched to a gene. The V gene's germline CDR1 is SGHRS and CDR2 YFSETQ. This CDR3 has 16 residues. Here the CDR3 reads CASSKGTGGLSNEQFF. The DNA of the CDR3 is TGCGCCAGCAGCAAGGGGACAGGGGGCTTAAGCAATGAGCAGTTCTTC.

As to this clone: Relative to the germline gene, one junction end is altered; a read error may explain this. This sequence joins TRBV11-1 and TRBJ2-1; TRBD2 agrees at 12 bases. CDR1 is SGHAT and CDR2 is FQDESV in the germline V gene (reference sequence). The CDR3 loop spans 14 amino acids. The CDR3 DNA reads TGTGCCAGCAGCCTAGCGGGAGGGAGGGGTGAGCAGTTCTTC. This sequence encodes CASSLAGGRGEQFF.

The gene calls are TRBV11-1 and TRBJ1-2; D possibly corresponds to TRBD1 (6 bases). V gave up 2 bases and J gave up 7 bases, with 17 bases separating them. Germline V CDR1 and CDR2: SGHAT, FQDESV (reference sequence). The CDR3 sequence is 15 residues long. CDR3 loop: CASSLFPDRSGGYTF. CDR3 nucleotide sequence: TGTGCCAGCAGCTTATTCCCCGACAGGTCCGGTGGCTACACCTTC.

A note on this clone: A much larger clone differs from this one at a single base, so this may be a read error. This chain connects TRBV4-2 to TRBJ2-1, with TRBD2 matching 10 bases. V gave up 2 bases and J gave up 2 bases; unmatched junction bases: 3. The CDR3 has 16 amino acids. Per germline, CDR1 LGHNA and CDR2 YNFKEQ. The chain's CDR3 is CASSQPAGGTYNEQFF. Here the CDR3 DNA reads TGTGCCAGCAGCCAACCAGCGGGAGGGACCTACAATGAGCAGTTCTTC.

V gene TRBV7-9 combines with J gene TRBJ2-1; no definite D call. The V and J ends lost 3 bases and 0 bases respectively, with 6 bases between them. The CDR3 is 14 amino acids. Germline V gene lookup returns CDR1 SEHNR and CDR2 FQNEAQ (reference sequence). The CDR3 nucleotides read TGTGCCAGCAGCTTTTTAAGCTCCTACAATGAGCAGTTCTTC. This codes for CASSFLSSYNEQFF.

V usage is TRBV21-1 and J usage is TRBJ1-1; the D call TRBD1 from the table was never checked on the DNA. TRBV21-1 is recorded as a pseudogene. CDR3 length equals 19 residues. The DNA of the CDR3 is TGTGCCAGCAGCAAATACCGGAACGGGGGACAGGGGGCGAACACTGAAGCTTTCTTT. This sequence encodes CASSKYRNGGQGANTEAFF.

The chain uses TRBV20-1 and TRBJ2-5; D gene ambiguous. V dropped 5 bases and J dropped 5 bases, with 9 bases sitting between them. This CDR3 is 11 amino acids long. Looked up from germline, CDR1 is DFQATT and CDR2 is SNEGSKA (reference sequence). The CDR3 region is CSAGWRETQYF. In nucleotides, the CDR3 is TGCAGTGCTGGGTGGCGGGAGACCCAGTACTTC.

The chain is built from TRBV4-1 and TRBJ2-1, with TRBD2 matching over 8 bases. Germline CDR1 MGHRA, CDR2 YSYEKL. The trim removed 0 bases at V and 3 bases at J, leaving 4 bases unmatched. This CDR3 contains 16 residues. The CDR3 spells CASSQEGGLDYNEQFF. The CDR3 bases are TGCGCCAGCAGCCAAGAAGGGGGACTAGACTACAATGAGCAGTTCTTC.

This clone was detected once. The chain employs TRBV15 and TRBJ1-4; D ambiguous. The germline V gene has CDR1 LNHNV and CDR2 YYDKDF (reference sequence). The V and J ends lost 1 base and 7 bases respectively, with 7 bases between them. The CDR3 is 13 amino acids. The chain's CDR3 is CATSRGRGEKLFF. CDR3 DNA sequence: TGTGCCACCAGCAGAGGACGTGGTGAAAAACTGTTTTTT.

The chain combines TRBV28 with TRBJ1-3; D is uncertain. Germline V gives CDR1 MDHEN, CDR2 SYDVKM. This CDR3 contains 13 residues. Trimming cost V 8 bases and J 2 bases, with 10 bases left between them. The CDR3 protein is CASVGTTGNTIYF. CDR3 DNA sequence: TGTGCCAGCGTAGGAACAACTGGAAACACCATATATTTT.

This clone was counted many times. Additional DNA sequences in this sample encode the identical CDR3. The chain uses TRBV4-1 and TRBJ2-4; D gene unclear. Germline V gives CDR1 MGHRA, CDR2 YSYEKL. The CDR3 consists of 19 residues. Trimming left V 1 base short and J 8 bases short, with 27 bases between. The CDR3 DNA reads TGCGCCAGCAGCCAAGGGAATAGGTTTGTCTTTAGCCGGGCGGACATTCAGTACTTC. This gives the protein CASSQGNRFVFSRADIQYF.

V usage is TRBV30 and J usage is TRBJ1-4; perhaps TRBD1 as D (6 bases). Germline assignment: CDR1 GTSNPN and CDR2 SVGIG (reference sequence). Trimming pared 3 bases from V and 8 bases from J, leaving 16 bases between. The CDR3 covers 14 residues. The CDR3 DNA sequence: TGTGCCTGGAGCCGGGGGGCAGTTCGGGAAAAACTGTTTTTT. The encoded protein is CAWSRGAVREKLFF.

The chain combines TRBV30 with TRBJ2-1, with D unclear. V lost 5 bases and J 7 bases, leaving 12 bases between the germline ends. CDR3 length equals 12 residues. The germline V gene has CDR1 GTSNPN and CDR2 SVGIG (reference sequence). The CDR3, as DNA: TGTGCCTGGTGGACCACTTCTAATGAGCAGTTCTTC. It codes for CAWWTTSNEQFF. The full variable domain, its missing parts supplied by reference TRBV30 and TRBJ2-1, is SQTIHQWPATLVQPVGSPLSLECTVEGTSNPNLYWYRQAAGRGLQLLFYSVGIGQISSEVPQNLSASRPQDRQFILSSKKLLLSDSGFYLCAWWTTSNEQFFGPGTRLTVL.

V and J are TRBV30 and TRBJ2-3; TRBD1 matches at 8 bases. This CDR3 is built from 14 residues. Germline V gene sequence: CDR1 GTSNPN, CDR2 SVGIG (reference sequence). Trimming cost V 6 bases and J 5 bases; bases outside gene matches: 10. The CDR3 nucleotides are TGTGCCTGTCTGCAGGGGGCAGGTGGAGATACGCAGTATTTT. Its protein is CACLQGAGGDTQYF. The full variable domain, with the rest looked up from reference TRBV30 and TRBJ2-3, is SQTIHQWPATLVQPVGSPLSLECTVEGTSNPNLYWYRQAAGRGLQLLFYSVGIGQISSEVPQNLSASRPQDRQFILSSKKLLLSDSGFYLCACLQGAGGDTQYFGPGTRLTVL.